The 30 T cell receptor beta chains given below trace back to one sample, sequenced in a study of blood T cell repertoires in COVID-19 (dated by TCRdb to 2018 to 2020). Library preparation employed the immunoSEQ multiplex PCR assay. Entries here come from immuneACCESS through TCRdb and include only in-frame sequences with V and J called. Some clones fail to appear in such tables; in the studies checked, an unresolved V gene covers under half of the shortfall, and the cause of the remainder is unknown. A total of 400,000 or so clones appear in this sample, more than 80% of them only once. The ten largest clones add up to roughly 1.1% of the sample. The sample taken for sequencing was PBMCs or T cells enriched from blood (not recorded which). The receptors shown here come from a man aged 25-45 years who had recovered from COVID-19.

J is TRBJ2-7 and V is TRBV18, with unresolved D. V was shortened by 0 bases and J by 6 bases, with 12 bases between the two germline ends. This CDR3 is 14 amino acids long. Germline V gives CDR1 KGHSH, CDR2 LQKENI. CDR3 in DNA: TGTGCCAGCTCACCACCAACAAGCCGAGGCGAGCAGTACTTC. Encoded protein: CASSPPTSRGEQYF.

The V gene is TRBV5-1, the J gene TRBJ2-1; 11 bases agree with TRBD2. This CDR3 comprises 15 residues. Germline-derived CDR1 and CDR2 are SGHRS and YFSETQ. J gave up 7 bases and V 1 base, and 4 bases lay outside the gene matches. CDR3 amino acids: CASSLTSGRSNEQFF. CDR3 bases: TGCGCCAGCAGCTTGACTAGCGGGAGATCTAATGAGCAGTTCTTC. Full variable domain (remainder filled in from reference TRBV5-1 and TRBJ2-1): KAGVTQTPRYLIKTRGQQVTLSCSPISGHRSVSWYQQTPGQGLQFLFEYFSETQRNKGNFPGRFSGRQFSNSRSEMNVSTLELGDSALYLCASSLTSGRSNEQFFGPGTRLTVL.

The chain joins TRBV9 to TRBJ2-2; D is possibly TRBD2 (6 bases). CDR1 is SGDLS and CDR2 is YYNGEE in the germline V gene. The CDR3 contains 15 residues. V lost 4 bases and J 4 bases, leaving 14 bases between the germline ends. The CDR3 loop reads CASSSVGGITGELFF. The DNA for the CDR3 is TGTGCCAGCAGCTCCGTGGGAGGAATCACCGGGGAGCTGTTTTTT.

The rearrangement links TRBV4-1 to TRBJ2-3; D is ambiguous. V lost 3 bases to trimming and J lost 6 bases, with 13 bases between them. From germline, CDR1 is MGHRA and CDR2 YSYEKL. This CDR3 region has 14 residues. CDR3 sequence reads: CASSQAGPEDTQYF. For the CDR3, the DNA is TGCGCCAGCAGCCAGGCCGGCCCGGAGGATACGCAGTATTTT.

J is TRBJ1-3 and V is TRBV10-3, with 7 bases fitting TRBD1. The CDR3 consists of 13 residues. V was clipped by 4 bases and J by 8 bases; unmatched bases: 5. Germline V lookup: CDR1 ENHRY, CDR2 SYGVKD. The CDR3 nucleotides read TGTGCCATCAGTGCGACAGGGCCTCACACCATATATTTT. This encodes CAISATGPHTIYF.

The V gene is TRBV5-1, the J gene TRBJ2-7; the D gene is possibly TRBD2 (5 bases). The CDR3 spans 15 residues. From germline, CDR1 is SGHRS and CDR2 YFSETQ. Trimming pared 5 bases from V and 3 bases from J, leaving 18 bases between. The CDR3 DNA sequence: TGCGCCAGCAGGCAAGAGGGCGGAATGCACTACGAGCAGTACTTC. Its protein is CASRQEGGMHYEQYF.

This chain joins TRBV5-8 and TRBJ1-1; 11 bases fit TRBD1. The CDR3 loop spans 18 amino acids. V lost 4 bases and J lost 0; bases outside the gene matches: 11. The germline V gene has CDR1 SGHTS and CDR2 YDEGEE. CDR3 amino acids: CASSNDTPGQGVNTEAFF. As DNA, the CDR3 is TGTGCCAGCAGCAATGACACCCCGGGACAGGGGGTGAACACTGAAGCTTTCTTT.

This chain connects TRBV23-1 to TRBJ2-7; 8 nucleotides align to TRBD1. TRBV23-1 has ORF status, its function being uncertain. This CDR3 contains 13 residues. V shed 4 bases, J shed 6 bases, and the junction held 5 bases outside the gene matches. The CDR3 sequence is CASSRDRPAEQYF. CDR3 coding DNA: TGCGCCAGCAGTCGGGACAGGCCGGCCGAGCAGTACTTC.

V is TRBV7-9 and J is TRBJ2-7; a possible D gene is TRBD1 (5 bases). CDR3 size: 14 residues. V was shortened by 2 bases and J by 7 bases, with 15 bases between the two germline ends. Germline CDR1 and CDR2: SEHNR and FQNEAQ (reference sequence). The CDR3 loop is CASSLSPRVEEQYF. The CDR3 DNA reads TGTGCCAGCAGCTTATCACCCAGGGTCGAGGAGCAGTACTTC.

The V call is TRBV11-2, the J call TRBJ2-1, with 7 bases lining up with TRBD1. The CDR3 has 14 amino acids. The germline CDR1 and CDR2 sequences are SGHAT and FQNNGV. V lost 2 bases, J lost 9 bases, and 7 bases stayed unmatched. The CDR3 coding sequence is TGTGCCAGCAGCTTAACCCGGGACAGCTCTGAGCAGTTCTTC. Its translation: CASSLTRDSSEQFF.

DNA of the CDR3: TGTGCCAGCAGTCGCCGCAGGCTCGAGAGTGGCACCATATATTTT. The encoded protein is CASSRRRLESGTIYF. The chain joins TRBV13 to TRBJ1-3; D is unresolved. Germline V CDR1 and CDR2: PRHDT, FYEKMQ (reference sequence). The CDR3 runs 15 residues. V was clipped by 6 bases and J by 9 bases, with 21 bases between them.

The V call is TRBV7-2, the J call TRBJ1-2; D gene ambiguous. The germline CDR1 and CDR2 sequences are SGHTA and FQGNSA. The CDR3 covers 14 residues. Trimming shortened V by 5 bases and J by 0 bases, and 10 bases separated the two germline ends. As DNA, the CDR3 is TGTGCCAGCAGCCCCGAGGAAGCTAACTATGGCTACACCTTC. Its protein product is CASSPEEANYGYTF.

The chain uses TRBV4-1 and TRBJ2-5; D might be TRBD2 (5 bases). V lost 1 base, J lost 1 base, and 13 bases lay in between. This CDR3 contains 16 residues. Germline V gives CDR1 MGHRA, CDR2 YSYEKL. CDR3 coding DNA: TGCGCCAGCAGCCAAGGGGAGAGACACCCCCAAGAGACCCAGTACTTC. It specifies CASSQGERHPQETQYF.

The chain employs TRBV7-9 and TRBJ1-4, with 12 bases identical to TRBD1. V was clipped by 5 bases and J by 14 bases; unmatched bases: 6. The CDR3 sequence is 13 residues long. Germline loops: CDR1 SEHNR, CDR2 FQNEAQ (reference sequence). Here the CDR3 DNA reads TGTGCCAGCAGCATGGGACAGGGGGCAAACCTGTTTTTT. This sequence encodes CASSMGQGANLFF.

Comments on this clone: The sample has other DNA sequences that encode this CDR3 too. The chain combines TRBV2 with TRBJ1-5, with TRBD1 matching over 7 bases. CDR3 length: 14 amino acids. The V gene's germline CDR1 is SNHLY and CDR2 FYNNEI. With V trimmed by 5 bases and J by 2 bases, 3 bases remained unmatched. This CDR3 reads CASSSGQGNQPQHF. The CDR3 region has the DNA TGTGCCAGCAGTTCCGGACAGGGCAATCAGCCCCAGCATTTT.

This clone appeared a single time. This rearrangement joins TRBV19 to TRBJ2-1; no reliable D call. Germline V gene sequence: CDR1 LNHDA, CDR2 SQIVND (reference sequence). V was cut by 4 bases and J by 9 bases, with 10 bases left in between. This CDR3 contains 12 residues. This CDR3 reads CASSTRFREQFF. CDR3 in DNA: TGTGCCAGTAGTACTAGATTCCGTGAGCAGTTCTTC.

This clone is a singleton in its sample. The rearrangement joins TRBV5-4 to TRBJ2-2; 7 bases are shared with TRBD1. The germline gives CDR1 SGHNT, CDR2 YYREEE (reference sequence). This CDR3 contains 14 residues. Losses at the gene ends were 5 bases for V and 6 bases for J; bases not matched to a gene: 7. CDR3 sequence: CASSFRQGAGELFF. DNA of the CDR3: TGTGCCAGCAGTTTCCGACAGGGAGCCGGGGAGCTGTTTTTT.

The chain uses TRBV19 and TRBJ1-1, with no clear D. The CDR3 covers 15 residues. V gave up 5 bases and J gave up 1 base, with 14 bases separating them. Germline-derived CDR1 and CDR2 are LNHDA and SQIVND (reference sequence). CDR3 amino acids: CASSPLTSSNTEAFF. DNA of the CDR3: TGTGCCAGTAGTCCACTGACTTCCTCGAACACTGAAGCTTTCTTT. Complete variable domain (other parts from reference TRBV19 and TRBJ1-1): DGGITQSPKYLFRKEGQNVTLSCEQNLNHDAMYWYRQDPGQGLRLIYYSQIVNDFQKGDIAEGYSVSREKKESFPLTVTSAQKNPTAFYLCASSPLTSSNTEAFFGQGTRLTVV.

The chain's CDR3 is CASSQDGVNTEAFF. DNA of the CDR3: TGCGCCAGCAGCCAAGATGGAGTGAACACTGAAGCTTTCTTT. The J gene is TRBJ1-1, the V gene TRBV4-1; D gene ambiguous. Germline V gene sequence: CDR1 MGHRA, CDR2 YSYEKL. The V gene lost 0 bases and the J gene lost 0 bases, with 5 bases spanning the gap. The CDR3 covers 14 residues.

The chain uses TRBV6-2 or TRBV6-3 and TRBJ2-5; D possibly corresponds to TRBD2 (6 bases). The V end lost 2 bases, the J end lost 2 bases, and 21 bases lay between the germline ends. This CDR3 is 18 amino acids long. Germline V CDR1 and CDR2: MNHEY, SVGEGT. The DNA of the CDR3 is TGTGCCAGCAGTTACGGTTGGGGGACTTCCAGGATGCAAGAGACCCAGTACTTC. This sequence encodes CASSYGWGTSRMQETQYF.

This clone came up once. The chain recombines TRBV30 with TRBJ2-3, with D unresolved. Germline lookup yields CDR1 GTSNPN and CDR2 SVGIG (reference sequence). V was trimmed by 4 bases and J by 6 bases, leaving 14 bases between them. CDR3 size: 13 residues. The CDR3 sequence is CAWMSLLYDTQYF. The CDR3 nucleotides read TGTGCCTGGATGTCCCTCCTCTACGATACGCAGTATTTT.

This clone was recorded at least ten times. Other DNA variants within this sample encode the same CDR3. This rearrangement joins TRBV27 to TRBJ2-1; 12 nucleotides line up with TRBD2. The V and J ends lost 7 bases and 5 bases, in that order; junction bases with no gene match: 9. Germline lookup yields CDR1 MNHEY and CDR2 SMNVEV (reference sequence). The CDR3 has 16 amino acids. The CDR3 sequence: CASTSGRLAGDNEQFF. The DNA for the CDR3 is TGTGCCAGCACCTCCGGTAGACTAGCGGGGGACAATGAGCAGTTCTTC.

The rearrangement uses TRBV18 and TRBJ2-5; 8 positions agree with TRBD2. The V and J ends lost 3 bases and 2 bases, in that order; junction bases with no gene match: 8. Germline loops: CDR1 KGHSH, CDR2 LQKENI. There are 16 residues in the CDR3. CDR3 nucleotide sequence: TGTGCCAGCTCACCGGGACTAGGTGGGGTTCAAGAGACCCAGTACTTC. Protein: CASSPGLGGVQETQYF.

The V gene is TRBV7-9, the J gene TRBJ1-3; weak D call: TRBD1 (6 bases). Germline lookup yields CDR1 SEHNR and CDR2 FQNEAQ (reference sequence). The CDR3 has 12 residues. V lost 11 bases, J lost 0 bases, and 8 bases lay in between. The CDR3: CALGGSGNTIYF. CDR3 DNA sequence: TGTGCCCTAGGGGGCTCTGGAAACACCATATATTTT.

The J gene is TRBJ2-3, the V gene TRBV11-1, with 7 bases that match TRBD2. The CDR3 totals 16 residues. Losses at the gene ends were 2 bases for V and 10 bases for J; bases not matched to a gene: 15. The V gene's germline CDR1 is SGHAT and CDR2 FQDESV (reference sequence). The CDR3 bases are TGTGCCAGCAGCTTACAGGGCGGGAGAATCCGAACATCGCAGTATTTT. Amino acids: CASSLQGGRIRTSQYF.

V is TRBV28 and J is TRBJ1-2; TRBD1 is a possible D gene (6 bases). V lost 6 bases, J lost 0 bases, and 17 bases lay in between. The CDR3 is 16 residues long. The germline V gene encodes CDR1 MDHEN and CDR2 SYDVKM. The DNA of the CDR3 is TGTGCCAGCAGGAAAAGCGGGACAAAATCTAACTATGGCTACACCTTC. This codes for CASRKSGTKSNYGYTF.

The chain is built from TRBV5-1 and TRBJ1-1; TRBD1 might be the D (5 bases). Deletions cut 1 base from V and 0 bases from J, with 7 bases between. CDR1 is SGHRS and CDR2 is YFSETQ in the germline V gene. The CDR3 is made up of 14 amino acids. CDR3 DNA: TGCGCCAGCAGCTTGATGGGGCTGAACACTGAAGCTTTCTTT. Translated: CASSLMGLNTEAFF.

The chain links TRBV28 to TRBJ1-3; 8 nucleotides line up with TRBD1. J lost 0 bases, V lost 6 bases, and 10 bases had no gene match. This CDR3 has 17 residues. The germline V gene encodes CDR1 MDHEN and CDR2 SYDVKM. The CDR3 nucleotides read TGTGCCAGCAGACCCTGGACAGGGACAAGCTCTGGAAACACCATATATTTT. It yields the protein CASRPWTGTSSGNTIYF.

This chain connects TRBV12-3 or TRBV12-4 to TRBJ2-6, with D unresolved. Between the trimmed V and J ends, which lost 6 bases and 1 base, there was a span of 4 bases. The length of the CDR3 is 13 residues. CDR3 region: CASSMSGANVLTF. DNA of the CDR3: TGTGCCAGCAGCATGTCTGGGGCCAACGTCCTGACTTTC.

The chain carries TRBV25-1 and TRBJ1-5, with D perhaps TRBD1 (5 bases). Germline-derived CDR1 and CDR2 are MGHDK and SYGVNS. This CDR3 region has 12 residues. Trimming pared 8 bases from V and 4 bases from J, leaving 9 bases between. The CDR3 region is CASGRGNQPQHF. The DNA for the CDR3 is TGTGCCAGCGGGAGGGGTAATCAGCCCCAGCATTTT.